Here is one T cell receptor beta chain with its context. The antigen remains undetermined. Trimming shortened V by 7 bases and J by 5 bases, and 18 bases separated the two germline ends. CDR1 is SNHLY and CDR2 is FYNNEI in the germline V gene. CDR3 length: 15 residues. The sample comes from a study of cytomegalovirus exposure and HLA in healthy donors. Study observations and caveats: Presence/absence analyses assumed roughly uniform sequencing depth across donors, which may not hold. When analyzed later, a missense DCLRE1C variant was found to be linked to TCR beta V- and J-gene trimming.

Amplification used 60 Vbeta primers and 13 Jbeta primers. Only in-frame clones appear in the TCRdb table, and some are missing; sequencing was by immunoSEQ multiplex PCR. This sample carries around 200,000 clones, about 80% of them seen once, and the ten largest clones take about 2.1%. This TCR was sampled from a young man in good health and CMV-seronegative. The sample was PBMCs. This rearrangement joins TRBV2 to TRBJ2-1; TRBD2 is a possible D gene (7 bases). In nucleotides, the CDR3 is TGTGCCAGCATAAGAGGGGGGGCGAAGAACAATGAGCAGTTCTTC. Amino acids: CASIRGGAKNNEQFF.